These 17 T cell receptor beta chains originate from one sample sequenced in a study of blood T cell repertoires in COVID-19. The table came from immunoSEQ multiplex PCR; TCRdb's copy has only in-frame clones and leaves some out. The data contain about 250,000 clones, 85% of them singletons. Material: peripheral blood. Receptor source: a man aged 50-59 years with COVID-19, enrolled during active disease.

The J gene is TRBJ2-7, the V gene TRBV6-2 or TRBV6-3; TRBD1 matches at 9 bases. Germline V gene data show CDR1 as MNHEY and CDR2 as SVGEGT. This CDR3 is built from 16 residues. J gave up 2 bases and V 0 bases, and 5 bases lay outside the gene matches. The CDR3 loop reads CASSYSGTGMTYEQYF. As DNA, the CDR3 is TGTGCCAGCAGTTACTCTGGGACAGGGATGACCTACGAGCAGTACTTC.

The chain combines TRBV5-1 with TRBJ2-5; possible D gene TRBD2, 6 bases. V lost 2 bases and J lost 3, with 11 bases in between. Germline CDR1 SGHRS, CDR2 YFSETQ. The CDR3 sequence is 14 residues long. The CDR3 loop is CASSFGTLEETQYF. The CDR3 coding sequence is TGCGCCAGCAGCTTTGGGACTTTAGAAGAGACCCAGTACTTC.

V is TRBV5-5 and J is TRBJ1-2, with a tentative D call TRBD1 (6 bases). The V gene's germline CDR1 is SGHKS and CDR2 YYEKEE (reference sequence). CDR3 size: 13 residues. Trimming left V 1 base short and J 13 bases short, with 17 bases between. The CDR3 protein is CASSLSSDRPPTF. Written as DNA, the CDR3 is TGTGCCAGCAGCTTGAGTTCAGACAGGCCTCCCACCTTC.

The chain links TRBV30 to TRBJ2-7; D may be TRBD1 (5 bases). This CDR3 spans 13 amino acids. Germline V gives CDR1 GTSNPN, CDR2 SVGIG (reference sequence). Trimming shortened V by 3 bases and J by 1 base, and 10 bases separated the two germline ends. The CDR3 region has the DNA TGTGCCTGGAGGGAGACAGCGTCCTACGAGCAGTACTTC. Its protein is CAWRETASYEQYF.

This chain joins TRBV6-5 and TRBJ2-5, with D unclear. V was trimmed by 6 bases and J by 4 bases, leaving 9 bases between them. CDR3 length: 12 amino acids. Germline V gene lookup returns CDR1 MNHEY and CDR2 SVGAGI. The CDR3 protein is CASRIRAETQYF. The CDR3, as DNA: TGTGCCAGCAGGATCCGCGCAGAGACCCAGTACTTC.

Only one count was recorded for this clone. The chain links TRBV6-5 to TRBJ1-4; D call uncertain. Germline CDR1 MNHEY, CDR2 SVGAGI. Trimming removed 6 bases at V and 0 bases at J, with 8 bases between. The CDR3 loop spans 14 amino acids. The CDR3: CASRKLTTNEKLFF. The DNA for the CDR3 is TGTGCCAGCAGAAAATTAACAACTAATGAAAAACTGTTTTTT.

The chain employs TRBV9 and TRBJ1-2; D not resolved. Germline CDR1 reads SGDLS; CDR2 reads YYNGEE. The V gene lost 1 base and the J gene lost 0 bases, with 19 bases spanning the gap. The CDR3 is made up of 18 amino acids. Written as DNA, the CDR3 is TGTGCCAGCAGCGTAAATTCGTGGCAGACCACAGCTAACTATGGCTACACCTTC. Its protein is CASSVNSWQTTANYGYTF.

The V call is TRBV27, the J call TRBJ1-2; 11 nucleotides align to TRBD1. The germline V gene has CDR1 MNHEY and CDR2 SMNVEV (reference sequence). Trimming removed 8 bases from V and 7 bases from J; junction bases left unmatched: 9. This CDR3 spans 14 amino acids. The CDR3 here is CASARTGGAGGYTF. The CDR3 DNA reads TGTGCCAGCGCGAGGACAGGGGGCGCGGGTGGCTACACCTTC.

J is TRBJ1-1 and V is TRBV6-5; TRBD1 matches at 7 bases. The CDR3 consists of 14 residues. Germline CDR1 is MNHEY and CDR2 is SVGAGI. Losses at the gene ends were 7 bases for V and 2 bases for J; bases not matched to a gene: 7. The CDR3 region is CASKGTAKNTEAFF. The CDR3 DNA is TGTGCCAGCAAAGGGACAGCCAAAAACACTGAAGCTTTCTTT.

The J gene is TRBJ1-2, the V gene TRBV28; D unresolved. V was clipped by 7 bases and J by 0 bases, with 15 bases between them. In germline, CDR1 is MDHEN, CDR2 SYDVKM. The CDR3 is made up of 15 amino acids. Here the CDR3 reads CASKMGGPANYGYTF. CDR3 coding DNA: TGTGCCAGCAAGATGGGAGGGCCTGCTAACTATGGCTACACCTTC.

This clone occurred once. The rearrangement uses TRBV4-2 and TRBJ2-1; D perhaps matches TRBD2 (7 bases). V was clipped by 0 bases and J by 9 bases, with 18 bases between them. The V gene's germline CDR1 is LGHNA and CDR2 YNFKEQ. The CDR3 loop spans 16 amino acids. The CDR3 reads CASSQDFAGARSEQFF. As DNA, the CDR3 is TGTGCCAGCAGCCAAGATTTTGCGGGGGCCCGAAGTGAGCAGTTCTTC.

The V and J genes are TRBV6-2 or TRBV6-3 and TRBJ1-2; D remains ambiguous. Germline values: CDR1 MNHEY, CDR2 SVGEGT. CDR3 length: 13 residues. Deletions cut 3 bases from V and 8 bases from J, with 13 bases between. The CDR3 sequence is CASSYTARRGYTF. As DNA, the CDR3 is TGTGCCAGCAGTTATACGGCCCGGCGGGGCTACACCTTC.

Note on this clone: Other DNA sequences in the same sample also yield this CDR3. The chain employs TRBV30 and TRBJ2-3, with D unresolved. Germline CDR1 GTSNPN, CDR2 SVGIG (reference sequence). The CDR3 is 12 amino acids. V shed 0 bases and J shed 5 bases, with 6 bases lying between them. The CDR3 bases are TGTGCCTGGAGTGTTAGTGGAGATACGCAGTATTTT. Protein product: CAWSVSGDTQYF.

V is TRBV11-1 and J is TRBJ1-2; possible D gene TRBD1, 6 bases. The CDR3 runs to 16 residues. Germline V gene lookup returns CDR1 SGHAT and CDR2 FQDESV (reference sequence). Trimming shortened V by 0 bases and J by 8 bases, and 19 bases separated the two germline ends. DNA of the CDR3: TGTGCCAGCAGCTTAGCGGAGGTACAGGGAGAAAACGGCTACACCTTC. Translating gives CASSLAEVQGENGYTF.

This clone was seen repeatedly, ten times or more. The chain recombines TRBV13 with TRBJ2-5; unclear D gene. The CDR3 loop spans 16 amino acids. CDR1 is PRHDT and CDR2 is FYEKMQ in the germline V gene (reference sequence). The V and J ends lost 0 bases and 0 bases respectively, with 11 bases between them. The CDR3 sequence is CASSLGEAAYQETQYF. In DNA, the CDR3 is TGTGCCAGCAGCTTAGGTGAAGCCGCCTACCAAGAGACCCAGTACTTC.

The chain links TRBV7-9 to TRBJ2-7, with D perhaps matching TRBD1 (6 bases). In germline, CDR1 is SEHNR, CDR2 FQNEAQ (reference sequence). V was trimmed by 5 bases and J by 6 bases, leaving 17 bases between them. The CDR3 is 14 residues long. CDR3 DNA sequence: TGTGCCAGCAGCACCAATACCCGAGGGGGCGAGCAGTACTTC. This translates into CASSTNTRGGEQYF.

This clone was seen only a few times. This chain links TRBV11-3 with TRBJ1-5; a weak D match, TRBD1 (6 bases). V was shortened by 0 bases and J by 6 bases, with 24 bases between the two germline ends. Germline CDR1 reads SGHNT; CDR2 reads YENEEA. The CDR3 has 19 residues. The CDR3, as DNA: TGTGCCAGCAGCTTAGATACGGGGGGGCGCCGCTTTGACCGTCAGCCCCAGCATTTT. Encoded protein: CASSLDTGGRRFDRQPQHF. Full variable domain (rest looked up from reference TRBV11-3 and TRBJ1-5): EAGVVQSPRYKIIEKKQPVAFWCNPISGHNTLYWYLQNLGQGPELLIRYENEEAVDDSQLPKDRFSAERLKGVDSTLKIQPAELGDSAVYLCASSLDTGGRRFDRQPQHFGDGTRLSIL.